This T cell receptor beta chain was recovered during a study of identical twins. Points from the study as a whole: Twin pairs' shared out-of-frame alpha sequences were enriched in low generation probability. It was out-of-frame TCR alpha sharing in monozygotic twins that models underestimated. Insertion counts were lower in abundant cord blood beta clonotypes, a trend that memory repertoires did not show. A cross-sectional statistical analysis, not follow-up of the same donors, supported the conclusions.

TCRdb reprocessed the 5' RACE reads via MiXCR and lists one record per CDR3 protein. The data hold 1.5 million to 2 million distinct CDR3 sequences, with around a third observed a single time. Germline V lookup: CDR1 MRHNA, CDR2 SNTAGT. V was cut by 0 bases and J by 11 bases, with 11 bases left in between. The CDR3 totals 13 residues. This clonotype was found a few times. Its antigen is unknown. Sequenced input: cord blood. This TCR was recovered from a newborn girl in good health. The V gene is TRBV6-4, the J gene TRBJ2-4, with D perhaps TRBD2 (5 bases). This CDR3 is CASSDSEERFQYF. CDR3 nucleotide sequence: TGTGCCAGCAGTGACTCGGAGGAAAGGTTTCAGTACTTC.